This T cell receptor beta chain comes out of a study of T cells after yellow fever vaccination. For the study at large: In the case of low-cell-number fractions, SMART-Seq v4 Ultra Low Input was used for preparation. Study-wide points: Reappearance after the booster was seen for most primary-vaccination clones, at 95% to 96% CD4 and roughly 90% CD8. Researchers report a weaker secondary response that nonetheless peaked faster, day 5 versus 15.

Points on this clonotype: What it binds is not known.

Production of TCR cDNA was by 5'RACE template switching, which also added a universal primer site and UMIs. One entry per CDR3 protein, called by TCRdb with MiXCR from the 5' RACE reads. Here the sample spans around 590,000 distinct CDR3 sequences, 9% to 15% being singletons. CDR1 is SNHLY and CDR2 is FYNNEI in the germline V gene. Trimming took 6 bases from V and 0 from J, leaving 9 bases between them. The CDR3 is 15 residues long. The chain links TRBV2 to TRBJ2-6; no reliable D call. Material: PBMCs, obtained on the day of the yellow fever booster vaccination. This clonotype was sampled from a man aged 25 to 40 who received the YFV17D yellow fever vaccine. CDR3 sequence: CASRRQLSGANVLTF. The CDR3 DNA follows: TGTGCCAGCAGAAGACAACTCTCTGGGGCCAACGTCCTGACTTTC.